A single T cell receptor beta chain is shown here with its context. Antigen specificity is unknown. The germline V gene encodes CDR1 SGHTA and CDR2 FQGTGA. The CDR3 has 16 residues. V was cut by 5 bases and J by 4 bases, with 20 bases left in between. This sample is drawn from a study of beta chain features in type 1 diabetes. Study-wide points: There was a moderate but significant shortening of TCRB CDR3s in all four CD4+ subsets of Type 1 diabetes patients.

Expressed TCRB transcripts were sequenced after all isolated RNA was converted to cDNA. Here immunoSEQ multiplex PCR was the method, and the copy in TCRdb shows in-frame clones only, minus some. The sample carries a few hundred thousand clones, 30% recorded once. This sequence joins TRBV7-3 and TRBJ1-1; a possible D gene is TRBD1 (6 bases). The clonotype was recovered from a young man in good health. Sequenced sample: naive CD4+ T cells from blood. The CDR3 sequence: CASSAHSTGMGTEAFF. In DNA, the CDR3 is TGTGCCAGCAGCGCCCATTCCACAGGGATGGGCACTGAAGCTTTCTTT. Looking up the rest from reference TRBV7-3 and TRBJ1-1 gives the full variable domain: GAGVSQTPSNKVTEKGKYVELRCDPISGHTALYWYRQSLGQGPEFLIYFQGTGAADDSGLPNDRFFAVRPEGSVSTLKIQRTERGDSAVYLCASSAHSTGMGTEAFFGQGTRLTVV.